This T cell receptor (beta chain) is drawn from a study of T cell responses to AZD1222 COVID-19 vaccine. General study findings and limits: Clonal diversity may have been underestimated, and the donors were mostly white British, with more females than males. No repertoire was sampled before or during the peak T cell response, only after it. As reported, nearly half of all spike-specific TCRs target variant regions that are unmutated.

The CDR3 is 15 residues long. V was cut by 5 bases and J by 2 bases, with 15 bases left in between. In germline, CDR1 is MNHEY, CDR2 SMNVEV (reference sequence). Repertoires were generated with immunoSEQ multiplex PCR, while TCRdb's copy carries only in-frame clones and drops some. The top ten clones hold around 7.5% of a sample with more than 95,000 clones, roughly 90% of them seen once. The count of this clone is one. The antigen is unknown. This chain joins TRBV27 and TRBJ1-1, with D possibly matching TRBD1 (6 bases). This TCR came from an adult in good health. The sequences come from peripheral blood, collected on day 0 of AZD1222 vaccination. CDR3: CASSPVPGQNTEAFF. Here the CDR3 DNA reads TGTGCCAGCAGTCCCGTCCCGGGACAAAACACTGAAGCTTTCTTT.